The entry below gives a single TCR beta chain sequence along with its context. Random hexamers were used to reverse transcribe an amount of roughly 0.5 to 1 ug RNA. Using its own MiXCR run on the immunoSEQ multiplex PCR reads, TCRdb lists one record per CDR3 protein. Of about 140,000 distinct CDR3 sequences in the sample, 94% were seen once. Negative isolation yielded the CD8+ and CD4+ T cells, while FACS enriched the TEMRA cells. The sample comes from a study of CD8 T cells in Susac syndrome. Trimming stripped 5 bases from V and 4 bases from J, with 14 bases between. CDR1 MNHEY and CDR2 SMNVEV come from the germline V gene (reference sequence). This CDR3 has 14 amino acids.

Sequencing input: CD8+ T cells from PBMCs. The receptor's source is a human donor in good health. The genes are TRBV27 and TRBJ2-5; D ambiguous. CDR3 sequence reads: CASSPGPLGETQYF. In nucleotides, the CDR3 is TGTGCCAGCAGTCCCGGACCCCTAGGAGAGACCCAGTACTTC.